This T cell receptor (beta chain) was sequenced during a study of early T cells in non-severe SARS-CoV-2 infection. Study details: It was bulk RNA from unsorted whole blood that was sequenced, and the chains were unpaired. Study-level findings and limits: VDJdb matching skewed toward anti-spike CD8 responses, missing private and CD4 specificities.

Germline V CDR1 and CDR2: WNHNN, SYGVQD (reference sequence). V shed 6 bases, J shed 6 bases, and the junction held 7 bases outside the gene matches. This CDR3 spans 14 amino acids. This clonotype was recorded at least ten times. No antigen is known for it. Unique molecular identifiers were added to individual cDNA molecules. TCRdb reanalysed the 5' RACE reads using MiXCR and keeps one entry per CDR3 protein. Seen here are 25,000 to 30,000 distinct CDR3 sequences, roughly 4.2% observed once, and the top ten hold roughly 4.2%. The J gene is TRBJ2-7, the V gene TRBV10-1; TRBD1 aligns across 11 bases. This clonotype originated in an adult who was a healthcare worker with PCR-confirmed SARS-CoV-2 infection or an uninfected control (not recorded which). Sample: whole blood. The CDR3 is CASSPRTGGREQYF. The CDR3 coding sequence is TGCGCCAGCAGCCCTAGGACAGGGGGCCGCGAGCAGTACTTC.